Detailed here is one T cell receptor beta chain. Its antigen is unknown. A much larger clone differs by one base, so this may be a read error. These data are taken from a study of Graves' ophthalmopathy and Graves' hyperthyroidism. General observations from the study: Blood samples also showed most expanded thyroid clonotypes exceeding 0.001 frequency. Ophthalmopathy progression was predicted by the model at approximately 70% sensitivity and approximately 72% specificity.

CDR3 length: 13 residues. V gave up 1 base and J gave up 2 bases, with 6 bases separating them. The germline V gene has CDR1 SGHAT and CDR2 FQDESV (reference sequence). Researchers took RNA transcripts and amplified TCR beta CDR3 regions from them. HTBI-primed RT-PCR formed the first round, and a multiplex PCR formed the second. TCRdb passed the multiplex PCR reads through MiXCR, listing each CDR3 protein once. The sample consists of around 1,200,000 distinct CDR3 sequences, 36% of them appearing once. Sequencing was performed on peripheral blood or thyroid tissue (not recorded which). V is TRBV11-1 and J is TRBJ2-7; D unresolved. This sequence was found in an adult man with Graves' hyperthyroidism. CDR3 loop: CASSLEFAYEQYF. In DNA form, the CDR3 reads TGTGCCAGCAGCTTAGAGTTCGCCTACGAGCAGTACTTC.